This TCR beta chain appears in the sequencing data of a study of T cell responses to AZD1222 COVID-19 vaccine (dated by TCRdb to the early 2020s). As for the study more broadly: AZD1222 recipients given second doses at about 4 weeks or at about 12 weeks were pooled, since spike-specific TCR depth and breadth were not found to differ between the two schedules. A total of under 250 trial participants underwent TCR sequencing, of whom 200 to 220 had received two doses of AZD1222 and roughly 26 had received two doses of the MenACWY control vaccine. Trial participants were enrolled by age into 18-55, 56-69 and 70-plus year subgroups, with 148, 28 and 57 TCR-sequenced participants respectively. The study at large found these results: In the small 56-69-year group, the increase in depth fell short of significance, most likely because of low power. Participants were mostly white British and included more females than males, and it was suggested by the authors that clonal diversity may have been underestimated. After two AZD1222 doses, both the breadth and the depth of spike-specific TCRs were significantly higher than at day 0 and than in MenACWY recipients. Because no samples from the day 14 peak response were available, repertoires could be characterized only after the peak T cell response. Epitopes outside the regions mutated in the B.1.351 and B.1.1.7 variants were reportedly recognized by nearly half of the unique spike-specific TCRs. Conclusions about previously exposed vaccinees were limited because only six or seven AZD1222 recipients were SARS-CoV-2 seropositive at baseline. CD4 TCRs associated with the vaccine covered the entire spike protein, and the dominant responses were in regions 160-218 and 743-854.

Turning to this clone: It lacks a known antigen. One base away there is no much larger clone; base qualities are not given.

The CDR3 regions of human TCRbeta chains were analyzed by immunosequencing. As for the authors' bioinformatics: Repertoire TCRs were matched against a reference library of SARS-CoV-2-specific TCRs generated with the MIRA antigen-specificity platform. Breadth was defined as the fraction of unique TCRs that were SARS-CoV-2-associated, and depth was defined as the fraction of total T cells that were SARS-CoV-2-associated. Using the MIRA data, each spike-specific TCR was assigned both to the spike region to which the TCR was reactive and to a CD4 or CD8 class. Log10-transformed breadth and depth values were compared by one-way ANOVA with Sidak's multiple comparisons tests. TCRdb provides this immuneACCESS table in a form limited to in-frame rearrangements. Some clones are lacking; in checked studies, under half of them reflect an unresolved V gene, and why the rest are absent is not known. V and J calls and clone size are those listed in that table; D and trimming were worked out from the DNA. The sample table records around 88,000 clones; 86% of these occur just once. The ten largest clones represent about 7% of the sample.

The time point label, as the study defines it: baseline before first vaccination. Samples from vaccinated people were obtained from the UK trials COV001 and COV002, which included a single-blind randomized controlled phase 2/3 trial of AZD1222 (ChAdOx1 nCoV-19) in healthy adults. For TCRbeta chain sequencing, PBMC samples from trial participants were taken at day 0 and at day 28 after the second dose. Counted from cysteine to phenylalanine, this CDR3 has 14 amino acids. Only the CDR3 DNA stays, 42 bases, in frame from base 1. V loses 5 bases of germline sequence and J loses 0 bases, and the interval between the two ends is 11 bases. CDR1 MRHNA and CDR2 SNTAGT were looked up in the germline V gene.

This clonotype was obtained from an adult in good health. The sequence links TRBV6-4 to TRBJ2-7, with the D call perhaps TRBD1 or TRBD2, as 5 bases match in each case. Sequenced here: peripheral blood, sampled on day 0 of AZD1222 vaccination. The CDR3 protein sequence reads: CASSQTGASYEQYF. The DNA is as follows: TGTGCCAGCAGTCAAACCGGGGCCTCCTACGAGCAGTACTTC.